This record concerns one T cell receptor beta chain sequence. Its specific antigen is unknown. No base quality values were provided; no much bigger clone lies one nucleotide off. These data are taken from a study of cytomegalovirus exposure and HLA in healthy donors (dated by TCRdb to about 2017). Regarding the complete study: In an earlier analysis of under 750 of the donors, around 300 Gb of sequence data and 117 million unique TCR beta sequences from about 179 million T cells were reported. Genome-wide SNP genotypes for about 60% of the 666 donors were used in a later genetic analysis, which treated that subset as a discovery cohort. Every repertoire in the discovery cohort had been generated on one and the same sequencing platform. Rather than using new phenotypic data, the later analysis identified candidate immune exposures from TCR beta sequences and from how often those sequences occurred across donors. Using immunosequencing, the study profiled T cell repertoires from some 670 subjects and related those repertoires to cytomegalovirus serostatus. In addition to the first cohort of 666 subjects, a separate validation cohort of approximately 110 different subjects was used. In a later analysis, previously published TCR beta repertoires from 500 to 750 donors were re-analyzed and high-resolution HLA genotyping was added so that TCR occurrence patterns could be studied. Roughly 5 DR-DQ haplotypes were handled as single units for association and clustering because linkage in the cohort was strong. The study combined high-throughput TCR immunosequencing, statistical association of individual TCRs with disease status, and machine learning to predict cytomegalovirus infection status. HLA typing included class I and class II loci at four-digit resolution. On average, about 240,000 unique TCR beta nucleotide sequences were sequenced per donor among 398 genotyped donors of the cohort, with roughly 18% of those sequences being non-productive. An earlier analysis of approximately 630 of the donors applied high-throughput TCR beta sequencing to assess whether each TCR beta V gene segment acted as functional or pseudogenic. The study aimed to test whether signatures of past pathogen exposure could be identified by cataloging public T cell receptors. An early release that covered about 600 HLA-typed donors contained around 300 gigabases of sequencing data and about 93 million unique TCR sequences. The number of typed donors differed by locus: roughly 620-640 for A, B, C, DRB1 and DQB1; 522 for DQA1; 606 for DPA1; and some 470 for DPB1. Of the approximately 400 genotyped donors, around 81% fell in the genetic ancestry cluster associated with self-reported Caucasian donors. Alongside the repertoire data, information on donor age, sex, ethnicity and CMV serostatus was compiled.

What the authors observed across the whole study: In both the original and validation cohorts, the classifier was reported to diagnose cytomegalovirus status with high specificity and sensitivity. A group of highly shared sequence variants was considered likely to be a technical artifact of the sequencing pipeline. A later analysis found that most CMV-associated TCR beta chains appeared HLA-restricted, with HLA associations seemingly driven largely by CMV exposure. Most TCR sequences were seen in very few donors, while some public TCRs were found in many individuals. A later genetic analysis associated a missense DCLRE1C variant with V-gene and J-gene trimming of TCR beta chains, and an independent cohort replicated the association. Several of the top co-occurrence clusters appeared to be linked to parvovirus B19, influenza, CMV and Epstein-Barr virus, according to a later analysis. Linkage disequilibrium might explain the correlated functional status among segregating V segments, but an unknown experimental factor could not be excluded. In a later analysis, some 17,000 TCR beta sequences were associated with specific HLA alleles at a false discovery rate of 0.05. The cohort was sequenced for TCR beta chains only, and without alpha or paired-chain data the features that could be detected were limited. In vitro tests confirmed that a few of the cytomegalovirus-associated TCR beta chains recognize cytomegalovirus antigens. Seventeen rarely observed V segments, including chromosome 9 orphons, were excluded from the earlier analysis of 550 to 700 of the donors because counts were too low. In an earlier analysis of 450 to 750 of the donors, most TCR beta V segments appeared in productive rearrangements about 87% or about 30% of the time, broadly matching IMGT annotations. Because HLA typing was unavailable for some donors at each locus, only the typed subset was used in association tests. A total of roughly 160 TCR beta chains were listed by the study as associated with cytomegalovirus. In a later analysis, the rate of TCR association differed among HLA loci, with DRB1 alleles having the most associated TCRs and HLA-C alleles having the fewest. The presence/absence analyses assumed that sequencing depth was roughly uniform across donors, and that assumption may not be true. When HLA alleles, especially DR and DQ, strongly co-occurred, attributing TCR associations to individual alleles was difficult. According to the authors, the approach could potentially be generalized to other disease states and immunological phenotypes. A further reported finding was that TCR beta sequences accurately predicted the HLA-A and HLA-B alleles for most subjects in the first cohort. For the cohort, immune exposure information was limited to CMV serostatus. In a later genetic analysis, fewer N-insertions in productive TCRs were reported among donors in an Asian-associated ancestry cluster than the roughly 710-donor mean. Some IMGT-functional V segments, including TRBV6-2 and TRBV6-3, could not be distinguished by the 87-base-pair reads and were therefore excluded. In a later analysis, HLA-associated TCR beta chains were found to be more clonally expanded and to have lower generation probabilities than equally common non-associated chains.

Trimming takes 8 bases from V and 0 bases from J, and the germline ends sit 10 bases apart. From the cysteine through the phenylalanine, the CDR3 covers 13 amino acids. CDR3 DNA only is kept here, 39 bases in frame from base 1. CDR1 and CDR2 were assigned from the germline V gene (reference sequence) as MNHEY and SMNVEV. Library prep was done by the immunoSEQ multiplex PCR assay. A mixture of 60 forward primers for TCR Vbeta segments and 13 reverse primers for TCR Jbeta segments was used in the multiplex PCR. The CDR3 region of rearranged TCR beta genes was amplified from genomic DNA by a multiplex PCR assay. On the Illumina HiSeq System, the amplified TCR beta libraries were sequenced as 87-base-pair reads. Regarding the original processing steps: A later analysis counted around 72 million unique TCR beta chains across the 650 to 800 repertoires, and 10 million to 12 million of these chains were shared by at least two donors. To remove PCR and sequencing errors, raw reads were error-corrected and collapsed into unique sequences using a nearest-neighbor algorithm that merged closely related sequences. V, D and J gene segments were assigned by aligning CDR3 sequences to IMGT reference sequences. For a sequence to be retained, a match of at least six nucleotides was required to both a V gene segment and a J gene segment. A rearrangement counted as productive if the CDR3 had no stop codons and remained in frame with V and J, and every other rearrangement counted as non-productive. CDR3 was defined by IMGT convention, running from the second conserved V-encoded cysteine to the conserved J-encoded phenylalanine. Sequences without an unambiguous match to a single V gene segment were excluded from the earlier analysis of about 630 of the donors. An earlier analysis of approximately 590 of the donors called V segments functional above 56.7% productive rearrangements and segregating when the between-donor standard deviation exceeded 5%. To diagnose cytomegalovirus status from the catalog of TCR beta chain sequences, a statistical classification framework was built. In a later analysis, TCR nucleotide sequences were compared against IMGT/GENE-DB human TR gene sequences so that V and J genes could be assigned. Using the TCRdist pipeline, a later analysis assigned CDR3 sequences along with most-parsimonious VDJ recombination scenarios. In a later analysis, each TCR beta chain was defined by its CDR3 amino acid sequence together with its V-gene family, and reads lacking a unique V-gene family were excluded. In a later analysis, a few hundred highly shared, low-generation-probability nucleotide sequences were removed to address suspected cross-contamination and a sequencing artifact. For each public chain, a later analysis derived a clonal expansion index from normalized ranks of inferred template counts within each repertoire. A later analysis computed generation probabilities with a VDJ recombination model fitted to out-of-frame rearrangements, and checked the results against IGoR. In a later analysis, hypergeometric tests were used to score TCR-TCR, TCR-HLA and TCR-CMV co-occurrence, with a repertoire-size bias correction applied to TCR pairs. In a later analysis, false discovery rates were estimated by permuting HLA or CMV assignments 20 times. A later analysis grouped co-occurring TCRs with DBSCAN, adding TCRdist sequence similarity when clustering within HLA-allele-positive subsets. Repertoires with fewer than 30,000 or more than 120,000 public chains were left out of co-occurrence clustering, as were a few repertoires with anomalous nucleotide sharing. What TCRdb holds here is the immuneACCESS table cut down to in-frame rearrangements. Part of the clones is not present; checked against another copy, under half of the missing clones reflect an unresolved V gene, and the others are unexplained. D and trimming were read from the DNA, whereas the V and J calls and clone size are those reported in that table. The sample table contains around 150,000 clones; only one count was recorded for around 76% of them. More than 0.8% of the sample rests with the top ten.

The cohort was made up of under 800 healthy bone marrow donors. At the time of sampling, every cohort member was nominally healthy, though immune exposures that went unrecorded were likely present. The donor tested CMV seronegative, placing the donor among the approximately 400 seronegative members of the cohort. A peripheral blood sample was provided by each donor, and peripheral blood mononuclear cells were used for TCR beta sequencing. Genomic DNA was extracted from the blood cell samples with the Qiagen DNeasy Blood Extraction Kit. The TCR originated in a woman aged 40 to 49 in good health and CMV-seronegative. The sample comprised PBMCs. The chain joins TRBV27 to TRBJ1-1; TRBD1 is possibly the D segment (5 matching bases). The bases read TGTGCCAGCGCCAGGGTTATGAACACTGAAGCTTTCTTT. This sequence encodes CASARVMNTEAFF.